Listed here is a single TCR beta chain. The sample comes from a study of T cell responses to AZD1222 COVID-19 vaccine. Method: immunoSEQ multiplex PCR; TCRdb's copy keeps in-frame clones and lacks some. The sample yields roughly 120,000 clones, around 88% seen once. Trimming removed 5 bases from V and 5 bases from J; junction bases left unmatched: 12. Germline CDR1 is MDHEN and CDR2 is SYDVKM. The CDR3 contains 17 residues. This sequence joins TRBV28 and TRBJ1-5; 10 bases line up with TRBD1. The receptor was isolated from an adult in good health. The sequencing here drew on peripheral blood, taken on day 0 of AZD1222 vaccination. CDR3 in amino acids: CASSTSGTGAVYQPQHF. The CDR3 bases are TGTGCCAGCAGTACCTCCGGGACAGGGGCGGTATATCAGCCCCAGCATTTT.